The 18 T cell receptor beta chains in this list originate from one sample, sequenced in a study of cytomegalovirus exposure and HLA in healthy donors. The PCR employed 60 Vbeta primers together with 13 Jbeta primers. TCRdb's copy holds only in-frame clones and misses some; the assay was immunoSEQ multiplex PCR. This repertoire shows some 140,000 clones, around four fifths found once; its top ten account for 1% to 1.5%. The sample taken for sequencing was PBMCs. The receptors stem from a male donor in good health and CMV-seropositive.

The chain uses TRBV6-6 and TRBJ2-7; D may be TRBD2 (5 bases). Germline V CDR1 and CDR2: MNHNY, SVGAGI (reference sequence). V was shortened by 6 bases and J by 5 bases, with 8 bases between the two germline ends. The CDR3 is 11 amino acids. Written as DNA, the CDR3 is TGTGCCAGCAGGCTCGGGGACGAGCAGTACTTC. It codes for CASRLGDEQYF.

The rearrangement joins TRBV7-9 to TRBJ1-1; D possibly corresponds to TRBD1 (5 bases). Trimming pared 4 bases from V and 1 base from J, leaving 13 bases between. Germline V gene lookup returns CDR1 SEHNR and CDR2 FQNEAQ (reference sequence). The CDR3 consists of 15 residues. The CDR3 DNA follows: TGTGCCAGCAGCTCTTCAGGGTCGAGGAACACTGAAGCTTTCTTT. Translation: CASSSSGSRNTEAFF.

The V gene is TRBV9, the J gene TRBJ2-3, with D hard to call. V was clipped by 1 base and J by 2 bases, with 8 bases between them. This CDR3 contains 14 residues. CDR1 SGDLS and CDR2 YYNGEE come from the germline V gene. CDR3: CASSVRALTDTQYF. CDR3 in DNA: TGTGCCAGCAGCGTACGCGCTCTCACAGATACGCAGTATTTT.

The V call is TRBV7-6, the J call TRBJ2-5; 9 bases map to TRBD1. V lost 2 bases to trimming and J lost 4 bases; unmatched junction nucleotides: 5. The germline V gene has CDR1 SGHVS and CDR2 FNYEAQ. CDR3 length: 15 residues. The CDR3 DNA reads TGTGCCAGCAGCTTACCCACAGGGGGCGCAGAGACCCAGTACTTC. Its protein is CASSLPTGGAETQYF.

The chain couples TRBV5-1 to TRBJ2-3, with a weak D call TRBD2 (6 bases). Trimming stripped 0 bases from V and 2 bases from J, with 10 bases between. The CDR3 length is 15 residues. CDR1 and CDR2 (germline): SGHRS, YFSETQ. The CDR3 sequence is CASSLGRTITDTQYF. CDR3 coding DNA: TGCGCCAGCAGCTTGGGGCGGACTATCACAGATACGCAGTATTTT.

The CDR3 bases are TGTGCCAGCAGACGACAGGGGGCGCCCACTGAAGCTTTCTTT. Amino acids: CASRRQGAPTEAFF. The chain uses TRBV6-5 and TRBJ1-1, with 10 nucleotides matching TRBD1. This CDR3 region has 14 residues. CDR1 and CDR2 (germline): MNHEY, SVGAGI. Trimming cost V 6 bases and J 4 bases; bases outside gene matches: 5.

This clone was recorded once. V gene TRBV5-1 combines with J gene TRBJ2-7, with 10 nucleotides matching TRBD2. Germline values: CDR1 SGHRS, CDR2 YFSETQ. J lost 3 bases, V lost 0 bases, and 3 bases had no gene match. CDR3 length: 15 residues. This chain's CDR3 is CASSLGLAGRYEQYF. The CDR3, as DNA: TGCGCCAGCAGCTTGGGACTAGCGGGCCGCTACGAGCAGTACTTC.

This clone has more than one count but fewer than ten. The gene calls are TRBV6-5 and TRBJ2-4, with TRBD2 identical over 7 bases. The V gene's germline CDR1 is MNHEY and CDR2 SVGAGI. The CDR3 sequence is 15 residues long. J lost 8 bases, V lost 1 base, and 8 bases had no gene match. Here the CDR3 DNA reads TGTGCCAGCAGTTACTTGGGAGGGGCGGGGGACATTCAGTACTTC. Protein sequence: CASSYLGGAGDIQYF.

The rearrangement uses TRBV14 and TRBJ1-2; 7 bases line up with TRBD1. Germline CDR1 reads SGHDN; CDR2 reads FVKESK. CDR3 length equals 16 residues. Trimming removed 3 bases from V and 5 bases from J; junction bases left unmatched: 12. CDR3 amino acids: CASSHRIQGQRYGYTF. The CDR3 coding sequence is TGTGCCAGCAGCCATCGAATCCAGGGACAGAGATATGGCTACACCTTC. The full variable domain, completed using reference TRBV14 and TRBJ1-2, is EAGVTQFPSHSVIEKGQTVTLRCDPISGHDNLYWYRRVMGKEIKFLLHFVKESKQDESGMPNNRFLAERTGGTYSTLKVQPAELEDSGVYFCASSHRIQGQRYGYTFGSGTRLTVV.

This chain joins TRBV27 and TRBJ2-7; tentatively, D is TRBD2 (6 bases). Germline V lookup: CDR1 MNHEY, CDR2 SMNVEV (reference sequence). CDR3 length: 15 residues. Trimming removed 5 bases from V and 0 bases from J, with 14 bases in between. The CDR3 coding sequence is TGTGCCAGCAGTCCCACGGGGGAGGCCTCCTACGAGCAGTACTTC. The encoded protein is CASSPTGEASYEQYF.

The J gene is TRBJ2-3, the V gene TRBV6-5; the match to TRBD2 covers 14 bases. This CDR3 region has 16 residues. The V segment lost 4 bases and the J segment 7 bases; nucleotides outside the gene matches: 7. Germline lookup yields CDR1 MNHEY and CDR2 SVGAGI. The CDR3 nucleotides read TGTGCCAGCAGTTCTTCTGGGACTAGCGGGAGTTATACGCAGTATTTT. Its protein product is CASSSSGTSGSYTQYF.

The chain couples TRBV5-6 to TRBJ1-1; tentative D call: TRBD1 (5 bases). The V end was cut by 0 bases, the J end by 5 bases, with 11 bases between. CDR1 SGHDT and CDR2 YYEEEE come from the germline V gene. CDR3 size: 14 residues. CDR3 amino acids: CASSLGGGDTEAFF. DNA of the CDR3: TGTGCCAGCAGCTTGGGGGGGGGTGATACTGAAGCTTTCTTT.

This chain uses TRBV7-3 with TRBJ2-2; 8 bases are a match to TRBD2. The germline CDR1 and CDR2 sequences are SGHTA and FQGTGA. The CDR3 length is 18 residues. The trim removed 4 bases at V and 7 bases at J, leaving 17 bases unmatched. In nucleotides, the CDR3 is TGTGCCAGCAGCTCCCGCCCCTTGGTAGCGGGGATCATCGGGGAGCTGTTTTTT. This sequence encodes CASSSRPLVAGIIGELFF.

The rearrangement links TRBV19 to TRBJ1-5; 7 positions agree with TRBD1. This CDR3 is 16 amino acids long. Trimming took 2 bases from V and 5 from J; bases not matched to a gene: 9. Germline V gene lookup returns CDR1 LNHDA and CDR2 SQIVND (reference sequence). CDR3 sequence (DNA): TGTGCCAGTAGTATATTTCGGGACAGCCGGGATCAGCCCCAGCATTTT. Protein sequence: CASSIFRDSRDQPQHF.

The chain carries TRBV4-3 and TRBJ2-1; 10 bases agree with TRBD2. V lost 0 bases, J lost 4 bases, and 12 bases stayed unmatched. The V gene's germline CDR1 is LGHNA and CDR2 YSLEER. The CDR3 length is 19 residues. DNA for the CDR3: TGCGCCAGCAGCCAAGATTTTCGGATAGCGGGAGGTTCTTACAATGAGCAGTTCTTC. Amino acid sequence: CASSQDFRIAGGSYNEQFF.

The V call is TRBV28, the J call TRBJ1-4; no clear D. This CDR3 has 19 residues. Germline V gene data show CDR1 as MDHEN and CDR2 as SYDVKM. Trimming left V 2 bases short and J 2 bases short, with 21 bases between. The CDR3: CASSLLPSRGYGTNEKLFF. CDR3 nucleotides: TGTGCCAGCAGTTTACTCCCCTCGCGAGGGTACGGCACTAATGAAAAACTGTTTTTT.

This chain joins TRBV4-1 and TRBJ2-7, with a possible D match to TRBD2 (6 bases). Germline loops: CDR1 MGHRA, CDR2 YSYEKL. The V end lost 1 base, the J end lost 3 bases, and 16 bases lay between the germline ends. The CDR3 has 16 amino acids. The CDR3 loop is CASSQGVLEEGYEQYF. CDR3 in DNA: TGCGCCAGCAGCCAAGGGGTCCTGGAGGAGGGCTACGAGCAGTACTTC.

The J gene is TRBJ1-4, the V gene TRBV4-1; the D is unclear. The germline gives CDR1 MGHRA, CDR2 YSYEKL. V shed 0 bases and J shed 5 bases, with 13 bases lying between them. The length of the CDR3 is 16 residues. The CDR3 is CASSQDLTERNEKLFF. The CDR3 bases are TGCGCCAGCAGCCAAGATCTAACAGAGAGAAATGAAAAACTGTTTTTT.